Following are 21 T cell receptor beta chains from one sample sequenced in a study of Ad26.COV2.S vaccination and SARS-CoV-2 variants. Treatment here: around 19 received Ad26.COV2.S at low or high dose, single or two shots; several received placebo; per-sample allocation not given. Day 63 following the first vaccine or placebo injection was when the samples were taken. TCRdb keeps only in-frame clones here, not all; method: immunoSEQ multiplex PCR. Of 200,000 to 250,000 clones in the sample, 88% were seen once. Sequencing was performed on peripheral blood, taken in a trial of Ad26.COV2.S vaccine versus placebo. These receptors originate from a person between 18 and 65 years old who received the Ad26.COV2.S COVID-19 vaccine or a placebo.

The chain employs TRBV20-1 and TRBJ2-7; D is uncertain. Germline V gives CDR1 DFQATT, CDR2 SNEGSKA (reference sequence). V was clipped by 6 bases and J by 6 bases, with 9 bases between them. The CDR3 has 10 residues. The CDR3 bases are TGCAGTGCAACCACGAGCGAGCAGTACTTC. It specifies CSATTSEQYF.

The J gene is TRBJ2-3, the V gene TRBV10-1, with D unresolved. The CDR3 sequence is 15 residues long. V lost 3 bases, J lost 2 bases, and 12 bases lay in between. Germline V gives CDR1 WNHNN, CDR2 SYGVQD (reference sequence). CDR3 coding DNA: TGCGCCAGCAGTGACCAGGTCTCACCCACAGATACGCAGTATTTT. Encoded protein: CASSDQVSPTDTQYF.

The chain has TRBV19 and TRBJ2-2; 8 bases line up with TRBD2. With V trimmed by 4 bases and J by 6 bases, 16 bases remained unmatched. The CDR3 length is 18 residues. Germline V gene lookup returns CDR1 LNHDA and CDR2 SQIVND (reference sequence). The CDR3 DNA sequence: TGTGCCAGTAGTAGAGGCGGGGCGGGAGGTGTGAAGGCCGGGGAGCTGTTTTTT. Its protein product is CASSRGGAGGVKAGELFF. Based on the CDR3 plus reference TRBV19 and TRBJ2-2, the full variable domain is DGGITQSPKYLFRKEGQNVTLSCEQNLNHDAMYWYRQDPGQGLRLIYYSQIVNDFQKGDIAEGYSVSREKKESFPLTVTSAQKNPTAFYLCASSRGGAGGVKAGELFFGEGSRLTVL.

CDR3 sequence: CASSFGRQETQYF. The CDR3, as DNA: TGTGCCAGCAGCTTCGGTAGACAAGAGACCCAGTACTTC. V and J are TRBV7-9 and TRBJ2-5, with no clear D. Germline CDR1 and CDR2: SEHNR and FQNEAQ (reference sequence). Between the trimmed V and J ends, which lost 3 bases and 2 bases, there was a span of 7 bases. This CDR3 spans 13 amino acids.

This clone was seen more than once but under ten times. The V and J genes are TRBV9 and TRBJ1-2, with 9 bases matching TRBD1. The V segment lost 0 bases and the J segment 5 bases; nucleotides outside the gene matches: 2. The germline V gene has CDR1 SGDLS and CDR2 YYNGEE. This CDR3 comprises 14 residues. The CDR3 sequence: CASSVGTGDYGYTF. The CDR3 DNA is TGTGCCAGCAGCGTAGGGACAGGGGATTATGGCTACACCTTC.

This clone was seen a handful of times. This chain uses TRBV4-2 with TRBJ1-1; D is possibly TRBD1 (5 bases). In germline, CDR1 is LGHNA, CDR2 YNFKEQ. This CDR3 comprises 15 residues. Trimming pared 3 bases from V and 0 bases from J, leaving 11 bases between. CDR3 in DNA: TGTGCCAGCAGCCACCCGGACACCCTGAACACTGAAGCTTTCTTT. Its translation: CASSHPDTLNTEAFF.

The chain couples TRBV11-3 to TRBJ1-1; D is possibly TRBD1 (6 bases). CDR1 and CDR2 (germline): SGHNT, YENEEA. This CDR3 is 15 amino acids long. V gave up 1 base and J gave up 6 bases, with 15 bases separating them. The DNA for the CDR3 is TGTGCCAGCAGCTTAGGCACAGGGTTGGGATCTGAAGCTTTCTTT. Its protein product is CASSLGTGLGSEAFF.

The V call is TRBV2, the J call TRBJ1-5; TRBD1 is a possible D gene (5 bases). CDR1 SNHLY and CDR2 FYNNEI come from the germline V gene. With 6 bases removed from V and 11 bases from J, the gap between germline ends came to 32 bases. This CDR3 region has 18 residues. The DNA for the CDR3 is TGTGCCAGCAGCCTCCGAAAAACGTGGCAGGCCTTGAAGGGGTCCCAGCATTTT. This gives the protein CASSLRKTWQALKGSQHF.

V and J are TRBV10-3 and TRBJ2-7, with 8 bases identical to TRBD1. The trim removed 8 bases at V and 5 bases at J, leaving 17 bases unmatched. The length of the CDR3 is 16 residues. The germline gives CDR1 ENHRY, CDR2 SYGVKD. CDR3 sequence reads: CAISPTEDREGDEQYF. In DNA form, the CDR3 reads TGTGCCATCTCCCCAACTGAGGACAGGGAAGGCGACGAGCAGTACTTC.

The chain is built from TRBV13 and TRBJ2-5, with a weak D call TRBD2 (6 bases). Germline V gene lookup returns CDR1 PRHDT and CDR2 FYEKMQ (reference sequence). This CDR3 region has 15 residues. The V end lost 2 bases, the J end lost 5 bases, and 15 bases lay between the germline ends. The CDR3 protein is CASSLTPGEWETQYF. The CDR3 DNA sequence: TGTGCCAGCAGCTTAACCCCGGGGGAATGGGAGACCCAGTACTTC.

J is TRBJ2-1 and V is TRBV4-2; perhaps TRBD2 as D (5 bases). V was shortened by 0 bases and J by 1 base, with 16 bases between the two germline ends. Germline CDR1 reads LGHNA; CDR2 reads YNFKEQ. The CDR3 extends over 18 amino acids. In DNA form, the CDR3 reads TGTGCCAGCAGCCAAGACCCCCCGGCGGGTGGGTCCTACAATGAGCAGTTCTTC. It is translated as CASSQDPPAGGSYNEQFF.

This chain joins TRBV28 and TRBJ1-6; D is perhaps TRBD1 (6 bases). Germline-derived CDR1 and CDR2 are MDHEN and SYDVKM. Trimming cost V 7 bases and J 5 bases, with 15 bases left between them. This CDR3 region has 15 residues. CDR3 bases: TGTGCCAGCAACGTCCATGGGGGCGATAATTCACCCCTCCACTTT. Translating gives CASNVHGGDNSPLHF.

The rearrangement links TRBV28 to TRBJ2-7, with 8 bases that match TRBD1. Germline V gene lookup returns CDR1 MDHEN and CDR2 SYDVKM. This CDR3 spans 20 amino acids. The V segment lost 5 bases and the J segment 7 bases; nucleotides outside the gene matches: 28. CDR3 sequence (DNA): TGTGCCAGCAGTGGCCCAAGTGGAGCCGCTCCGACAGGGGACCTTTGGGAGCAGTACTTC. This translates into CASSGPSGAAPTGDLWEQYF.

V gene TRBV11-3 combines with J gene TRBJ2-1; D remains ambiguous. V gave up 1 base and J gave up 10 bases, with 11 bases separating them. Looked up from germline, CDR1 is SGHNT and CDR2 is YENEEA. The CDR3 runs 13 residues. Here the CDR3 DNA reads TGTGCCAGCAGCTTAGGTACTACGGGCGAGCAGTTCTTC. Translation: CASSLGTTGEQFF.

The chain recombines TRBV6-2 or TRBV6-3 with TRBJ2-5; no clear D gene. The CDR3 extends over 12 amino acids. V gave up 1 base and J gave up 8 bases, with 8 bases separating them. The germline CDR1 and CDR2 sequences are MNHEY and SVGEGT. CDR3 nucleotide sequence: TGTGCCAGCAGTTACTATGGCCCTACCCAGTACTTC. Translation gives CASSYYGPTQYF.

The chain links TRBV28 to TRBJ2-7; D is perhaps TRBD2 (6 bases). Trimming took 7 bases from V and 3 from J, leaving 10 bases between them. This CDR3 comprises 12 residues. Per germline, CDR1 MDHEN and CDR2 SYDVKM. CDR3 sequence: CASISGRYEQYF. The CDR3 coding sequence is TGTGCCAGCATCAGCGGGCGCTACGAGCAGTACTTC.

This clone occurred once. The chain couples TRBV7-2 to TRBJ1-6, with D maybe TRBD1 (5 bases). Germline V gives CDR1 SGHTA, CDR2 FQGNSA. This CDR3 region has 16 residues. V lost 0 bases and J 2 bases, leaving 8 bases between the germline ends. CDR3 sequence (DNA): TGTGCCAGCAGCTTAGCCGGACAAACCTATAATTCACCCCTCCACTTT. Its translation is CASSLAGQTYNSPLHF.

The J gene is TRBJ1-5, the V gene TRBV24-1; TRBD1 matches 9 bases. Per germline, CDR1 KGHDR and CDR2 SFDVKD. After removal of 9 bases from V and 2 bases from J, the junction contained 10 bases not matched to a gene. The CDR3 has 16 amino acids. In DNA, the CDR3 is TGTGCCACCGGGACAGGGAAAGGGGTCGGCAATCAGCCCCAGCATTTT. Residues: CATGTGKGVGNQPQHF.

The chain employs TRBV18 and TRBJ1-3; 7 bases are shared with TRBD1. The CDR3 extends over 18 amino acids. Germline CDR1 is KGHSH and CDR2 is LQKENI. The J segment lost 0 bases and the V segment lost 4 bases, leaving 12 bases of the junction unmatched. DNA of the CDR3: TGTGCCAGCTCACGCGGGCGACAGGGTCTGACCTCTGGAAACACCATATATTTT. It specifies CASSRGRQGLTSGNTIYF.

This clone was detected once. The chain links TRBV27 to TRBJ2-1; 7 nucleotides line up with TRBD2. The ends lost 3 bases at V and 10 bases at J; junction bases unmatched: 6. The CDR3 consists of 13 residues. Germline V gene lookup returns CDR1 MNHEY and CDR2 SMNVEV (reference sequence). CDR3 in amino acids: CASSLTSFREQFF. CDR3 coding DNA: TGTGCCAGCAGTTTGACTAGCTTCCGGGAGCAGTTCTTC.

This chain connects TRBV19 to TRBJ2-1; 12 bases map to TRBD2. V gave up 4 bases and J gave up 8 bases; unmatched junction bases: 3. CDR1 is LNHDA and CDR2 is SQIVND in the germline V gene (reference sequence). CDR3 length: 14 amino acids. DNA for the CDR3: TGTGCCAGTAGTACGACTAGCGGGGGCTATGAGCAGTTCTTC. Its protein product is CASSTTSGGYEQFF.